The entry that follows covers one TCR beta chain sequence. The method was immunoSEQ multiplex PCR; TCRdb's version includes in-frame clones alone and lacks a portion of them. Of 2.3 million or so clones in the sample, more than 80% are singletons; the top ten hold about 0.39%. The study separated CD4+ cells into CD45RA+ naive and CD45RA-negative memory subsets. These data belong to a study of shared clonotypes between healthy human individuals. Study context: Sampling drew on donors who were a couple of women and three men aged 18 to 49.

V was pared by 0 bases and J by 4 bases, with 7 bases between. The CDR3 contains 14 residues. The germline CDR1 and CDR2 sequences are LNHNV and YYDKDF (reference sequence). The V and J genes are TRBV15 and TRBJ2-1; no clear D gene. Sequenced sample: naive CD4+ T cells from PBMCs. Indicated subset: CD45RA+ positively selected. This receptor was identified in a man between 18 and 29 years old in good health. Some clones in this sample may be carry-over from other donors' samples. CDR3: CATSREWDYNEQFF. CDR3 nucleotides: TGTGCCACCAGCAGAGAATGGGATTACAATGAGCAGTTCTTC.